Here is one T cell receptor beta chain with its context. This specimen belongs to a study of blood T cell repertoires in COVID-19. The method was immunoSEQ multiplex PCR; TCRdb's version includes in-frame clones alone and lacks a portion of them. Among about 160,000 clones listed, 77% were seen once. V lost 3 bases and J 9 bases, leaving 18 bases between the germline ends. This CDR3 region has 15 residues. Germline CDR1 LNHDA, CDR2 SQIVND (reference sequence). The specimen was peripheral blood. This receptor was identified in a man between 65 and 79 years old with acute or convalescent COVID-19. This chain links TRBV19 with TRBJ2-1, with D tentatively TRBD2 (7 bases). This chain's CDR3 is CASSMGGAGPSEQFF. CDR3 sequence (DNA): TGTGCCAGTAGTATGGGGGGGGCAGGGCCGTCTGAGCAGTTCTTC.